One sample yielded the 22 T cell receptor beta chains listed below, sequenced in a study of shared clonotypes between healthy human individuals. Only in-frame clones appear in the TCRdb table, and some are missing; sequencing was by immunoSEQ multiplex PCR. Seen here are over 850,000 clones, around 82% observed once, and the top ten hold roughly 0.57%. Sequencing was carried out using memory CD4+ T cells from PBMCs. The subset denotes: CD45RA-negative fraction. The source is a man younger than 30 in good health. Some clones in this sample may be carry-over from other donors' samples.

V and J are TRBV6-5 and TRBJ2-1, with 8 bases that match TRBD2. The CDR3 is 15 amino acids. Germline values: CDR1 MNHEY, CDR2 SVGAGI. V trimming: 7 bases; J trimming: 4 bases; junction bases outside the gene matches: 9. CDR3 loop: CASTPSGSWYNEQFF. As DNA, the CDR3 is TGTGCCAGCACACCAAGCGGGAGTTGGTACAATGAGCAGTTCTTC.

This rearrangement joins TRBV10-1 to TRBJ1-1; D remains unclear. Trimming took 3 bases from V and 0 from J, leaving 5 bases between them. Germline V gives CDR1 WNHNN, CDR2 SYGVQD (reference sequence). CDR3 length: 13 residues. CDR3 protein: CASSELLNTEAFF. In DNA form, the CDR3 reads TGCGCCAGCAGTGAACTTTTGAACACTGAAGCTTTCTTT.

V is TRBV28 and J is TRBJ1-3, with a tentative D call TRBD1 (6 bases). The CDR3 contains 15 residues. Trimming shortened V by 5 bases and J by 7 bases, and 18 bases separated the two germline ends. The germline V gene has CDR1 MDHEN and CDR2 SYDVKM. The CDR3 bases are TGTGCCAGCAGTCCCATTAACAGGGACTGGAACACCATATATTTT. This encodes CASSPINRDWNTIYF.

The J gene is TRBJ2-7, the V gene TRBV7-2; D uncertain. The germline V gene has CDR1 SGHTA and CDR2 FQGNSA. Trimming removed 5 bases at V and 3 bases at J, with 8 bases between. This CDR3 spans 12 amino acids. CDR3 sequence: CASSPQNYEQYF. The CDR3 nucleotides read TGTGCCAGCAGCCCCCAAAACTACGAGCAGTACTTC.

The chain joins TRBV6-5 to TRBJ1-2; D not resolved. V lost 5 bases and J lost 8, with 15 bases in between. The germline V gene encodes CDR1 MNHEY and CDR2 SVGAGI. This CDR3 is 13 amino acids long. The CDR3 bases are TGTGCCAGCAGTCTCTCGGGCCCCCTAGGCTACACCTTC. Its protein product is CASSLSGPLGYTF.

The CDR3 DNA reads TGTGCCACCAGCAGAGGAGGGACTAGCGGCCATGAGCAGTTCTTC. Translated, it gives CATSRGGTSGHEQFF. V usage is TRBV15 and J usage is TRBJ2-1, with TRBD2 matching over 11 bases. V trimming: 1 base; J trimming: 8 bases; junction bases outside the gene matches: 4. Germline CDR1 LNHNV, CDR2 YYDKDF (reference sequence). The CDR3 runs 15 residues.

V and J are TRBV5-1 and TRBJ1-2, with TRBD1 identical over 8 bases. V lost 3 bases and J lost 6; bases outside the gene matches: 7. The CDR3 is 14 amino acids. Germline lookup yields CDR1 SGHRS and CDR2 YFSETQ. The CDR3 DNA follows: TGCGCCAGCAGCTCGACAGGGGCGGTCGATGGCTACACCTTC. This encodes CASSSTGAVDGYTF.

The genes are TRBV10-3 and TRBJ2-5, with 11 bases identical to TRBD2. Germline loops: CDR1 ENHRY, CDR2 SYGVKD. The CDR3 loop spans 17 amino acids. V shed 3 bases, J shed 4 bases, and the junction held 10 bases outside the gene matches. The CDR3 DNA is TGTGCCATCAGTGAAGGTAGCGGGAGGGCGTCATCAGAGACCCAGTACTTC. Protein sequence: CAISEGSGRASSETQYF.

The chain is built from TRBV2 and TRBJ1-1; TRBD1 agrees at 9 bases. The CDR3 extends over 16 amino acids. Germline V gene sequence: CDR1 SNHLY, CDR2 FYNNEI. Losses at the gene ends were 3 bases for V and 4 bases for J; bases not matched to a gene: 9. Here the CDR3 DNA reads TGTGCCAGCAGTGACGGGACAGGGCTACTTGGCACTGAAGCTTTCTTT. This encodes CASSDGTGLLGTEAFF.

The genes are TRBV2 and TRBJ2-1, with 9 bases aligning to TRBD1. CDR3 length equals 15 residues. Germline CDR1 and CDR2: SNHLY and FYNNEI. Losses at the gene ends were 5 bases for V and 3 bases for J; bases not matched to a gene: 5. This chain's CDR3 is CASSPTGGDYNEQFF. The CDR3 DNA reads TGTGCCAGCAGTCCCACAGGGGGCGACTACAATGAGCAGTTCTTC.

The rearrangement links TRBV5-1 to TRBJ2-7; TRBD2 agrees at 7 bases. CDR3 length: 15 residues. The V segment lost 0 bases and the J segment 2 bases; nucleotides outside the gene matches: 5. In germline, CDR1 is SGHRS, CDR2 YFSETQ. The CDR3 region is CASSLGLADPYEQYF. The CDR3 DNA reads as TGCGCCAGCAGCTTGGGGCTAGCGGACCCCTACGAGCAGTACTTC.

J is TRBJ1-2 and V is TRBV5-8; D uncertain. Trimming stripped 0 bases from V and 8 bases from J, with 5 bases between. CDR1 and CDR2 from the germline V gene are SGHTS and YDEGEE. This CDR3 is built from 11 residues. CDR3: CASSLGGGYTF. CDR3 in DNA: TGTGCCAGCAGCTTGGGCGGAGGCTACACCTTC.

The chain has TRBV5-1 and TRBJ2-2; 7 positions agree with TRBD1. V lost 0 bases and J lost 4; bases outside the gene matches: 6. The germline V gene encodes CDR1 SGHRS and CDR2 YFSETQ. CDR3 length: 16 residues. CDR3 in DNA: TGCGCCAGCAGCTTGGGGCGGACAGGTATCACCGGGGAGCTGTTTTTT. Translated, it gives CASSLGRTGITGELFF.

The chain combines TRBV2 with TRBJ2-7; either TRBD1 or TRBD2 may fit D (5 bases each). V gave up 4 bases and J gave up 3 bases, with 13 bases separating them. Germline V lookup: CDR1 SNHLY, CDR2 FYNNEI. The CDR3 sequence is 14 residues long. Here the CDR3 DNA reads TGTGCCAGCAGTGTGGGCCGGGACGGCTACGAGCAGTACTTC. Its protein product is CASSVGRDGYEQYF.

This chain uses TRBV29-1 with TRBJ2-2; possibly TRBD1 for D (5 bases). The germline V and J ends were trimmed by 4 bases and 5 bases, with 14 bases remaining between them. Germline CDR1 SQVTM, CDR2 ANQGSEA. The CDR3 is 14 amino acids. For the CDR3, the DNA is TGCAGCGTTGGCACCAGGGCCCCTACCGGGGAGCTGTTTTTT. It specifies CSVGTRAPTGELFF.

The chain uses TRBV27 and TRBJ1-2; D remains ambiguous. Germline V gene sequence: CDR1 MNHEY, CDR2 SMNVEV (reference sequence). The CDR3 extends over 17 amino acids. V was pared by 3 bases and J by 4 bases, with 21 bases between. DNA for the CDR3: TGTGCCAGCAGTTTTCGCCTCGGGCGGCGTTTTGGCTATGGCTACACCTTC. It codes for CASSFRLGRRFGYGYTF.

The genes are TRBV29-1 and TRBJ1-3, with TRBD1 as a possible D gene (6 bases). The CDR3 spans 13 residues. CDR1 SQVTM and CDR2 ANQGSEA come from the germline V gene. V lost 5 bases and J lost 3, with 11 bases in between. The CDR3 coding sequence is TGCAGCGTTAGGGGGGTTGGTGGAAACACCATATATTTT. Amino acid sequence: CSVRGVGGNTIYF.

The CDR3 DNA reads TGTGCCAGCAGCTCCGGACGGTACTACGAGCAGTACTTC. This codes for CASSSGRYYEQYF. The chain carries TRBV7-8 and TRBJ2-7, with no clear D. Looked up from germline, CDR1 is SGHVS and CDR2 is FQNEAQ. CDR3 length equals 13 residues. Trimming took 4 bases from V and 3 from J, leaving 10 bases between them.

The chain recombines TRBV28 with TRBJ1-2, with unresolved D. From germline, CDR1 is MDHEN and CDR2 SYDVKM. V was trimmed by 3 bases and J by 7 bases, leaving 12 bases between them. The CDR3 is 13 amino acids. Here the CDR3 DNA reads TGTGCCAGCAGTTTTGGGCTACGGGGTGGCTACACCTTC. Its translation: CASSFGLRGGYTF.

This rearrangement joins TRBV19 to TRBJ2-2; D might be TRBD1 (5 bases). Germline-derived CDR1 and CDR2 are LNHDA and SQIVND (reference sequence). Trimming left V 1 base short and J 2 bases short, with 8 bases between. CDR3 length: 15 amino acids. The CDR3 bases are TGTGCCAGTAGTATAGGGGGCCTTAACACCGGGGAGCTGTTTTTT. Encoded protein: CASSIGGLNTGELFF. Full variable domain (outside the CDR3, taken from reference TRBV19 and TRBJ2-2): DGGITQSPKYLFRKEGQNVTLSCEQNLNHDAMYWYRQDPGQGLRLIYYSQIVNDFQKGDIAEGYSVSREKKESFPLTVTSAQKNPTAFYLCASSIGGLNTGELFFGEGSRLTVL.

The chain links TRBV7-2 to TRBJ1-1; D gene ambiguous. This CDR3 spans 16 amino acids. Germline CDR1 SGHTA, CDR2 FQGNSA. V dropped 2 bases and J dropped 0 bases, with 13 bases sitting between them. In DNA form, the CDR3 reads TGTGCCAGCAGCTTACATCCCCCCCGCATGAACACTGAAGCTTTCTTT. Protein sequence: CASSLHPPRMNTEAFF.

The J gene is TRBJ1-2, the V gene TRBV7-9, with TRBD1 identical over 11 bases. The CDR3 is made up of 13 amino acids. CDR1 and CDR2 from the germline V gene are SEHNR and FQNEAQ (reference sequence). V was pared by 5 bases and J by 13 bases, with 9 bases of the junction left unmatched. The CDR3 region is CASSLGQGDGGTF. The CDR3 bases are TGTGCCAGCAGCCTGGGACAGGGGGACGGTGGCACCTTC.